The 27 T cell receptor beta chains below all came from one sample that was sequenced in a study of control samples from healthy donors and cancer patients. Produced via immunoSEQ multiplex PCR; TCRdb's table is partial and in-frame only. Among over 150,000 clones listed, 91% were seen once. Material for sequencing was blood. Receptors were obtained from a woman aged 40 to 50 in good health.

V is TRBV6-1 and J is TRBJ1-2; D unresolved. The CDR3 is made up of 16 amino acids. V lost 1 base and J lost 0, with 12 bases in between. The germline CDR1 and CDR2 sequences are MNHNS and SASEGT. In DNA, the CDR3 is TGTGCCAGCAGTGAAGGAGTCACAGTCACTAACTATGGCTACACCTTC. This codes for CASSEGVTVTNYGYTF.

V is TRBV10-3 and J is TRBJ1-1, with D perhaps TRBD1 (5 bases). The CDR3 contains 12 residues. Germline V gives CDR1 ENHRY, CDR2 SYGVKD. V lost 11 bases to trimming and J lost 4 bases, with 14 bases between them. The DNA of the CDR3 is TGTGCCTCGCAGGGACTCAGCACTGAAGCTTTCTTT. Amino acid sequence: CASQGLSTEAFF.

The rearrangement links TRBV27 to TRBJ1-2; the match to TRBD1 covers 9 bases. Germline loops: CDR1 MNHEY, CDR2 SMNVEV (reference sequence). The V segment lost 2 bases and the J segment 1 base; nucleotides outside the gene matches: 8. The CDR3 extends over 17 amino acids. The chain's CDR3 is CASSLVFRDRVNYGYTF. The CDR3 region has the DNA TGTGCCAGCAGTTTAGTGTTCCGGGACAGGGTTAACTATGGCTACACCTTC.

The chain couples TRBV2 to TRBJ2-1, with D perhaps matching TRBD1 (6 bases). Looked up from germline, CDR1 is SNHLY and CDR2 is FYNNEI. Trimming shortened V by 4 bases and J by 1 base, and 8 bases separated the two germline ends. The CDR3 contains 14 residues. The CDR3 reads CASSAQGSYNEQFF. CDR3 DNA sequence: TGTGCCAGCAGTGCACAGGGTTCCTACAATGAGCAGTTCTTC.

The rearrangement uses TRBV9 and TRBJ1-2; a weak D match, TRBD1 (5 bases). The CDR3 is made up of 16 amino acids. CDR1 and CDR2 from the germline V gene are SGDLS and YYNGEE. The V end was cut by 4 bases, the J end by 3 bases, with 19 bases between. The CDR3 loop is CASSSAGGEDDYGYTF. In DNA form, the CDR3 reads TGTGCCAGCAGCTCCGCGGGAGGGGAAGATGACTATGGCTACACCTTC. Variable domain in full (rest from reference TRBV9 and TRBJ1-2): DSGVTQTPKHLITATGQRVTLRCSPRSGDLSVYWYQQSLDQGLQFLIQYYNGEERAKGNILERFSAQQFPDLHSELNLSSLELGDSALYFCASSSAGGEDDYGYTFGSGTRLTVV.

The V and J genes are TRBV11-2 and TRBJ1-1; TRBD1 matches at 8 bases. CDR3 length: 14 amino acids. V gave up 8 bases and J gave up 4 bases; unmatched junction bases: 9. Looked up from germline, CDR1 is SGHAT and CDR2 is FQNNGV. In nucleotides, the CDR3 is TGTGCCAGCGGCCAACAGGGGGTGACCACTGAAGCTTTCTTT. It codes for CASGQQGVTTEAFF.

The CDR3 coding sequence is TGTGCCATCAGGGTTGACAGGGAGGAGAACACTGAAGCTTTCTTT. Encoded protein: CAIRVDREENTEAFF. This chain connects TRBV10-3 to TRBJ1-1; 7 nucleotides agree with TRBD1. V dropped 6 bases and J dropped 1; count of bases not matched to a gene: 8. The germline gives CDR1 ENHRY, CDR2 SYGVKD. CDR3 length: 15 residues.

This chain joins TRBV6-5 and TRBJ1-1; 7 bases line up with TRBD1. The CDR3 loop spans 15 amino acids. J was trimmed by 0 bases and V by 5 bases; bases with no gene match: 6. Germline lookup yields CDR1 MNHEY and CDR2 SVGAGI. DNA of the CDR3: TGTGCCAGCAGTCTCACAGGGGACCTGAACACTGAAGCTTTCTTT. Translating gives CASSLTGDLNTEAFF.

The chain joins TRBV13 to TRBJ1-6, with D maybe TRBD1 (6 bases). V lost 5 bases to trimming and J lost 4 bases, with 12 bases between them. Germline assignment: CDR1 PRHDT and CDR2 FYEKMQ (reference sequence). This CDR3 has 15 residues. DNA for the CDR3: TGTGCCAGCAGCGCCAGCCAGGGGTATAATTCACCCCTCCACTTT. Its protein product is CASSASQGYNSPLHF.

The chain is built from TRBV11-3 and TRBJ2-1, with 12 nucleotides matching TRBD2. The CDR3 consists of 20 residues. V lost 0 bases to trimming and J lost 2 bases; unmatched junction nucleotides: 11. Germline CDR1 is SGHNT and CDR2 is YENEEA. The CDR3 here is CASSLEGFKLAGGPYNEQFF. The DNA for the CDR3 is TGTGCCAGCAGCTTAGAAGGTTTCAAGCTAGCGGGGGGGCCCTACAATGAGCAGTTCTTC.

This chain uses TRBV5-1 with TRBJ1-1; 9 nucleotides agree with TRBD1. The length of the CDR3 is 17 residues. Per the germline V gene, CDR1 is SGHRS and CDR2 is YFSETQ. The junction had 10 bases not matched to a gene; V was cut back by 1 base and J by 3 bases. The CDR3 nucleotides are TGCGCCAGCAGCTTGCAAATGACAGGGGGAGTAGACACTGAAGCTTTCTTT. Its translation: CASSLQMTGGVDTEAFF.

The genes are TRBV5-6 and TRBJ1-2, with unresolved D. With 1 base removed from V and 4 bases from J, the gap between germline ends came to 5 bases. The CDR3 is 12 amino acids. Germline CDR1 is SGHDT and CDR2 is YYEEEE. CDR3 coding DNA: TGTGCCAGCAGCTTGCCGAGCTATGGCTACACCTTC. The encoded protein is CASSLPSYGYTF.

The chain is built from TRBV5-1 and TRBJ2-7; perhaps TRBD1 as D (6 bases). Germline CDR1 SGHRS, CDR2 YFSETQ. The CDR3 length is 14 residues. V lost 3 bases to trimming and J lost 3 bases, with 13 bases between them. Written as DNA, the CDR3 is TGCGCCAGCAGCTCAAACCCACAGGGCTACGAGCAGTACTTC. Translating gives CASSSNPQGYEQYF.

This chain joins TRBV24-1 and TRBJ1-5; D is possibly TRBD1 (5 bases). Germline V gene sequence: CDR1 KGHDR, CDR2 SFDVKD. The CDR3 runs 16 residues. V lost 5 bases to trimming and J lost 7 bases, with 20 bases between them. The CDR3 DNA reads TGTGCCACCAGTGGCCCGGGACCCTGGGTATCCCAGCCCCAGCATTTT. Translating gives CATSGPGPWVSQPQHF.

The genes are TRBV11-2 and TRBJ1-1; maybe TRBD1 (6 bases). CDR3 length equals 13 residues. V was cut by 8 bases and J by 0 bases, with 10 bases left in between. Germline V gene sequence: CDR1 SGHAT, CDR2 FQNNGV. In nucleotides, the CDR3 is TGTGCCAGCGACCAGGGGATGAACACTGAAGCTTTCTTT. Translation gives CASDQGMNTEAFF.

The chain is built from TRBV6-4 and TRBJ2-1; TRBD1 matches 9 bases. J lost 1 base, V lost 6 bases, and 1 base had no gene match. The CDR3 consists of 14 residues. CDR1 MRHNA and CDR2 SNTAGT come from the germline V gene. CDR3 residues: CASSDRGSYNEQFF. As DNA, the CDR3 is TGTGCCAGCAGCGACAGGGGGTCCTACAATGAGCAGTTCTTC.

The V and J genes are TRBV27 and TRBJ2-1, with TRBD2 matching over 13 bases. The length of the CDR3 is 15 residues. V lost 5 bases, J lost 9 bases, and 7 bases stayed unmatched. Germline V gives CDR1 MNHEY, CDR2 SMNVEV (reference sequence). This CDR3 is CASSLTSGGALEQFF. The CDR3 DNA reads TGTGCCAGCAGTCTAACTAGCGGGGGGGCCCTTGAGCAGTTCTTC.

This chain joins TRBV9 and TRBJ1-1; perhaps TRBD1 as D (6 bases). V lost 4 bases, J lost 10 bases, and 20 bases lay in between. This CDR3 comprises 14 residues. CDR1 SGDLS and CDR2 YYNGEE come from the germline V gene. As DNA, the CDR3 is TGTGCCAGCAGCACAAAAGCGCAGGGGACTTCAGCTTTCTTT. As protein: CASSTKAQGTSAFF.

The CDR3 bases are TGTGCCAGCAGCCAAGATCTGGGTAGCAATGAGCAGTTCTTC. Translated: CASSQDLGSNEQFF. The J gene is TRBJ2-1, the V gene TRBV14; D remains unclear. This CDR3 has 14 amino acids. The V gene's germline CDR1 is SGHDN and CDR2 FVKESK. Deletions cut 0 bases from V and 6 bases from J, with 9 bases between.

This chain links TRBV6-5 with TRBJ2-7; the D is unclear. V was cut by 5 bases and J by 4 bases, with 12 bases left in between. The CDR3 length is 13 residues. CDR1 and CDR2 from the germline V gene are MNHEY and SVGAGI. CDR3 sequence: CASSPQSQYEQYF. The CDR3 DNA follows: TGTGCCAGCAGTCCCCAGAGCCAATACGAGCAGTACTTC.

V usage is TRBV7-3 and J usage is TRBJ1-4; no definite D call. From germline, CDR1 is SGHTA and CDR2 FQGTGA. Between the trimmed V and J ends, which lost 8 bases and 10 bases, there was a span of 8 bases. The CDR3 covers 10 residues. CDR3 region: CASLPLKLFF. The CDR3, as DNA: TGTGCCAGCCTCCCCCTAAAACTGTTTTTT.

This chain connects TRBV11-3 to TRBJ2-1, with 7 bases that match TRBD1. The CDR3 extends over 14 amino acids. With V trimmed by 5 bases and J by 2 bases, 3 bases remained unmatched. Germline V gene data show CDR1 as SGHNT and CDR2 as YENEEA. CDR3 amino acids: CASSLGTAYNEQFF. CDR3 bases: TGTGCCAGCAGCCTCGGGACAGCCTACAATGAGCAGTTCTTC.

For the CDR3, the DNA is TGTGCCAGCAGCTTAGCCCCAGGACGGGCAGCAACTAATGAAAAACTGTTTTTT. Its translation is CASSLAPGRAATNEKLFF. The genes are TRBV7-8 and TRBJ1-4; unclear D gene. Germline CDR1 SGHVS, CDR2 FQNEAQ. V lost 0 bases and J 0 bases, leaving 14 bases between the germline ends. This CDR3 spans 18 amino acids.

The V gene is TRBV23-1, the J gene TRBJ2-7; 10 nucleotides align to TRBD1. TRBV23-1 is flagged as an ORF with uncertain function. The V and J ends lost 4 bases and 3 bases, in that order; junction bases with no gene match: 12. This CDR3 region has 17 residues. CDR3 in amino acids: CASSPQVPGQGHYEQYF. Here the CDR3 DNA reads TGCGCCAGCAGTCCACAAGTGCCGGGACAGGGGCACTACGAGCAGTACTTC.

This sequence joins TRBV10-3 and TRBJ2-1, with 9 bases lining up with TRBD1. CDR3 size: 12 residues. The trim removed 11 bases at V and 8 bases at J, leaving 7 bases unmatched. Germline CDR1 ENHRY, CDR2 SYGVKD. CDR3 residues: CAVGQGSYEQFF. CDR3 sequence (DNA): TGTGCCGTCGGACAGGGGTCCTATGAGCAGTTCTTC.

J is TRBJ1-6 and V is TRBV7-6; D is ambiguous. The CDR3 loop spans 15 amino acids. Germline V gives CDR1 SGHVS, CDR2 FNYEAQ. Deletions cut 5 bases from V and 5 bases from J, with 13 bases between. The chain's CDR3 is CASSPSPENNSPLHF. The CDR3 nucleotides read TGTGCCAGCAGCCCCTCCCCGGAAAATAATTCACCCCTCCACTTT.

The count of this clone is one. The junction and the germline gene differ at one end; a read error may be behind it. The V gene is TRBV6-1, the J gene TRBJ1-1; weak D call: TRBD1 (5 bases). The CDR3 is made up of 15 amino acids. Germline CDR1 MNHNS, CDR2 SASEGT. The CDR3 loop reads CASREAGSLNTEAFF. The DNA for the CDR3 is TGTGCCAGCAGAGAAGCAGGGTCCTTGAACACTGAAGCTTTCTTT.